This T cell receptor beta chain was identified in a study of graft-versus-host responses after intestinal transplantation. Study overall: For 2 to 4 years after anti-thymocyte globulin induction, all recipients took tacrolimus and steroids.

Judged by abundance, this clone is medium-sized. The protocol was immunoSEQ multiplex PCR, while the TCRdb copy is restricted to in-frame clones and leaves out a portion. The sample has 20,000 to 25,000 clones, 40% to 50% seen once. Whole-study results and caveats: GvH clones surfaced in recipient marrow, some emerging earlier in ileum or blood.

With 10 bases removed from V and 0 bases from J, the gap between germline ends came to 11 bases. There are 13 residues in the CDR3. Per germline, CDR1 SGHTS and CDR2 YDEGEE. Plating of around 200,000 CFSE-labeled responder cells was done together with around 200,000 irradiated, violet-dye-labeled stimulator cells. Responder CD3+CD4+ and CD3+CD8+ cells that were proliferating and CFSE-low were sorted after the reaction. The gene calls are TRBV5-8 and TRBJ2-1; a weak D match, TRBD1 (5 bases). This sequence was found in a human patient who received an intestinal transplant. Specimen: alloreactive CD4+ T cells from a mixed lymphocyte reaction culture, collected before intestinal transplant. Documented subset: CFSE-low proliferating T cells sorted from approximately 6-day pre-transplant mixed lymphocyte reaction (GvH or HvG direction). The CDR3 here is CAGAPSSYNEQFF. DNA for the CDR3: TGTGCCGGGGCCCCCAGCTCCTACAATGAGCAGTTCTTC.